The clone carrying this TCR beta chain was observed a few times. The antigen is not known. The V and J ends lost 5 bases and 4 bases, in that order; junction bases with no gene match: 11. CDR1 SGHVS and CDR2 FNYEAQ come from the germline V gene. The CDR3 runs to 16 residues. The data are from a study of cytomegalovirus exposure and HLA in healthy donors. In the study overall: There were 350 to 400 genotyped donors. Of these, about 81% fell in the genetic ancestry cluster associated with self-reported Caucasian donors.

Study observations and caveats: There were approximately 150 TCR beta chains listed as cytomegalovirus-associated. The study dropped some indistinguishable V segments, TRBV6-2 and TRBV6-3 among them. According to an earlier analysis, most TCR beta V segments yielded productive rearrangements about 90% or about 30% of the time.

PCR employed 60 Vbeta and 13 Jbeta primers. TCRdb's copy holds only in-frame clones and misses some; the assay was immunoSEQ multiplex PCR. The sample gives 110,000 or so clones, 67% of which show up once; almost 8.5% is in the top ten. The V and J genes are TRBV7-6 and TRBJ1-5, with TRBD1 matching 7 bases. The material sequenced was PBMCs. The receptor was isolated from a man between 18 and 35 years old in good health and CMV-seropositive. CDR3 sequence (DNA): TGTGCCAGCAGCCGCGGCCCGGGACAGTTAAATCAGCCCCAGCATTTT. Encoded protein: CASSRGPGQLNQPQHF.